These 21 T cell receptor beta chains share one sample of origin, sequenced in a study of patients and donors after allogeneic stem cell transplantation. Each CDR3 protein is one row after TCRdb ran MiXCR on the RT-PCR reads. The sample records 900,000 to 1,000,000 distinct CDR3 sequences, roughly 18% being singletons. The sequenced sample consisted of blood, either unsorted or a sorted T cell fraction (not recorded which). These receptors all come from a human donor who was either an allogeneic HSCT recipient or a stem cell or donor lymphocyte infusion donor (not recorded which). It is not recorded whose cells these are; they may come from a transplant donor.

V usage is TRBV29-1 and J usage is TRBJ2-5; D remains unclear. Germline V gene lookup returns CDR1 SQVTM and CDR2 ANQGSEA. Trimming cost V 6 bases and J 1 base, with 15 bases left between them. The CDR3 consists of 14 residues. The CDR3 loop is CSVARATLQETQYF. The CDR3, as DNA: TGCAGCGTCGCCCGGGCTACCCTCCAAGAGACCCAGTACTTC.

V and J are TRBV5-1 and TRBJ2-2; possibly TRBD2 for D (6 bases). V shed 0 bases and J shed 6 bases, with 12 bases lying between them. This CDR3 region has 15 residues. Germline V gene lookup returns CDR1 SGHRS and CDR2 YFSETQ. The DNA for the CDR3 is TGCGCCAGCAGCTTGGGGCTAGGGGAGGCCGGGGAGCTGTTTTTT. Its protein product is CASSLGLGEAGELFF.

This clonotype was picked up a small number of times. The rearrangement uses TRBV20-1 and TRBJ2-1; D not resolved. V was clipped by 6 bases and J by 0 bases, with 12 bases between them. This CDR3 has 14 amino acids. Germline V gives CDR1 DFQATT, CDR2 SNEGSKA (reference sequence). This chain's CDR3 is CSASMISSYNEQFF. The CDR3 DNA reads TGCAGTGCAAGCATGATTAGCTCCTACAATGAGCAGTTCTTC.

This clonotype was observed a handful of times. The chain employs TRBV7-9 and TRBJ1-1; D not resolved. Trimming stripped 6 bases from V and 7 bases from J, with 15 bases between. The CDR3 is 13 residues long. Germline assignment: CDR1 SEHNR and CDR2 FQNEAQ (reference sequence). The CDR3 sequence: CASSFTPGFEAFF. The CDR3 bases are TGTGCCAGCAGTTTCACCCCCGGGTTTGAAGCTTTCTTT.

This clonotype was seen a few times. V is TRBV3-1 and J is TRBJ1-5; TRBD1 matches 10 bases. The V segment lost 4 bases and the J segment 6 bases; nucleotides outside the gene matches: 3. There are 14 residues in the CDR3. CDR1 LGHDT and CDR2 YNNKEL come from the germline V gene (reference sequence). The CDR3 nucleotides read TGTGCCAGCAGCCGAGGACAGGGGGGTCAGCCCCAGCATTTT. Translated: CASSRGQGGQPQHF. The whole variable domain, remainder taken from reference TRBV3-1 and TRBJ1-5, is DTAVSQTPKYLVTQMGNDKSIKCEQNLGHDTMYWYKQDSKKFLKIMFSYNNKELIINETVPNRFSPKSPDKAHLNLHINSLELGDSAVYFCASSRGQGGQPQHFGDGTRLSIL.

The gene calls are TRBV12-3 or TRBV12-4 and TRBJ1-3; a possible D gene is TRBD1 (5 bases). This CDR3 comprises 15 residues. Trimming pared 6 bases from V and 0 bases from J, leaving 12 bases between. The CDR3 nucleotides are TGTGCCAGCAGGGGCGTGGGGGACTCTGGAAACACCATATATTTT. Protein sequence: CASRGVGDSGNTIYF.

This clonotype was detected ten times or more. The chain couples TRBV5-1 to TRBJ2-2; no clear D. Germline CDR1 and CDR2: SGHRS and YFSETQ. Trimming shortened V by 4 bases and J by 3 bases, and 7 bases separated the two germline ends. The CDR3 is made up of 13 amino acids. DNA of the CDR3: TGCGCCAGCAGCGGCCGGGACACCGGGGAGCTGTTTTTT. The encoded protein is CASSGRDTGELFF.

This CDR3 reads CSARARTSEREQYF. CDR3 bases: TGCAGTGCTAGAGCCAGGACTAGCGAGCGCGAGCAGTACTTC. The chain joins TRBV20-1 to TRBJ2-7; 9 nucleotides align to TRBD2. Per the germline V gene, CDR1 is DFQATT and CDR2 is SNEGSKA (reference sequence). This CDR3 spans 14 amino acids. V gave up 1 base and J gave up 6 bases; unmatched junction bases: 7.

V is TRBV28 and J is TRBJ2-4; the D gene is possibly TRBD2 (5 bases). Trimming stripped 3 bases from V and 6 bases from J, with 12 bases between. The germline CDR1 and CDR2 sequences are MDHEN and SYDVKM. This CDR3 region has 14 residues. The CDR3 sequence: CASSFMSGGNIQYF. The CDR3 DNA follows: TGTGCCAGCAGTTTCATGTCAGGAGGAAACATTCAGTACTTC.

This clonotype was counted between two and nine times. V gene TRBV5-5 combines with J gene TRBJ2-1, with a possible D match to TRBD1 (6 bases). Germline assignment: CDR1 SGHKS and CDR2 YYEKEE (reference sequence). V was trimmed by 4 bases and J by 6 bases, leaving 14 bases between them. The CDR3 spans 14 residues. The CDR3, as DNA: TGTGCCAGCAGCATCGGACAGAATTCCAATGAGCAGTTCTTC. It translates to CASSIGQNSNEQFF.

This clonotype came up many times. The V and J genes are TRBV7-8 and TRBJ2-7; D ambiguous. V gave up 3 bases and J gave up 4 bases, with 10 bases separating them. The CDR3 loop spans 13 amino acids. CDR1 is SGHVS, CDR2 FQNEAQ, per germline. Here the CDR3 reads CASSFGRIYEQYF. Written as DNA, the CDR3 is TGTGCCAGCAGCTTCGGACGGATATACGAGCAGTACTTC.

V gene TRBV18 combines with J gene TRBJ2-7; 10 bases map to TRBD1. J lost 3 bases, V lost 1 base, and 3 bases had no gene match. Germline assignment: CDR1 KGHSH and CDR2 LQKENI. This CDR3 is built from 15 residues. CDR3 protein: CASSPRTGGVYEQYF. The CDR3 DNA reads as TGTGCCAGCTCACCACGGACAGGGGGAGTCTACGAGCAGTACTTC.

The chain links TRBV20-1 to TRBJ2-2, with a tentative D call TRBD2 (6 bases). This CDR3 spans 16 amino acids. The V end lost 4 bases, the J end lost 0 bases, and 15 bases lay between the germline ends. In germline, CDR1 is DFQATT, CDR2 SNEGSKA (reference sequence). This CDR3 is CSATPGLRANTGELFF. In nucleotides, the CDR3 is TGCAGTGCTACTCCGGGACTTCGGGCGAACACCGGGGAGCTGTTTTTT.

This clonotype was seen a handful of times. The chain has TRBV24-1 and TRBJ2-1; D is unresolved. This CDR3 region has 13 residues. CDR1 and CDR2 (germline): KGHDR, SFDVKD. V lost 3 bases and J lost 4, with 6 bases in between. The CDR3 spells CATSDPAYNEQFF. The CDR3 coding sequence is TGTGCCACCAGTGATCCCGCTTACAATGAGCAGTTCTTC.

The J gene is TRBJ2-1, the V gene TRBV7-9, with D hard to call. From germline, CDR1 is SEHNR and CDR2 FQNEAQ (reference sequence). V was trimmed by 5 bases and J by 3 bases, leaving 17 bases between them. The CDR3 contains 16 residues. Here the CDR3 DNA reads TGTGCCAGCAGCACTTTACCCCGTCTTGGCTACAATGAGCAGTTCTTC. Translated: CASSTLPRLGYNEQFF.

The gene calls are TRBV11-1 and TRBJ2-3, with D perhaps matching TRBD1 or TRBD2 (5 bases each). This CDR3 has 18 residues. Trimming cost V 1 base and J 5 bases, with 22 bases left between them. CDR1 and CDR2 (germline): SGHAT, FQDESV (reference sequence). The DNA for the CDR3 is TGTGCCAGCAGCTTAGTCATGGGTCAGGGCATGAGGGGAGATACGCAGTATTTT. This sequence encodes CASSLVMGQGMRGDTQYF.

As DNA, the CDR3 is TGTGCCTGGAGTTTTGCGGGCTCCAACTATGGCTACACCTTC. Translation: CAWSFAGSNYGYTF. The chain employs TRBV30 and TRBJ1-2, with D unresolved. V was shortened by 2 bases and J by 2 bases, with 12 bases between the two germline ends. The length of the CDR3 is 14 residues. Germline-derived CDR1 and CDR2 are GTSNPN and SVGIG (reference sequence).

This chain connects TRBV20-1 to TRBJ1-1; D not resolved. V was clipped by 5 bases and J by 12 bases, with 22 bases between them. Germline values: CDR1 DFQATT, CDR2 SNEGSKA (reference sequence). The CDR3 is made up of 13 amino acids. The CDR3 coding sequence is TGCAGTGCTCAAGGTGGAGTAAAGGGCTGGACTTTCTTT. It encodes CSAQGGVKGWTFF.

The J gene is TRBJ2-5, the V gene TRBV19, with D possibly being TRBD2 (5 bases). The CDR3 extends over 13 amino acids. Germline-derived CDR1 and CDR2 are LNHDA and SQIVND (reference sequence). The V gene lost 6 bases and the J gene lost 7 bases, with 15 bases spanning the gap. In DNA form, the CDR3 reads TGTGCCAGTAGGGCGACAATCGGGGTGACCCAGTACTTC. Protein product: CASRATIGVTQYF.

This clonotype was seen ten or more times. This chain uses TRBV12-3 or TRBV12-4 with TRBJ1-6; D remains unclear. The CDR3 sequence is 12 residues long. V gave up 3 bases and J gave up 9 bases, with 6 bases separating them. CDR3 region: CASSLDSSPLHF. The CDR3 coding sequence is TGTGCCAGCAGTTTGGATAGTTCACCCCTCCACTTT.

The sample holds a few counts of this clonotype. The V gene is TRBV3-1, the J gene TRBJ2-3; 13 bases line up with TRBD2. V dropped 1 base and J dropped 6; count of bases not matched to a gene: 4. The CDR3 has 16 amino acids. Per germline, CDR1 LGHDT and CDR2 YNNKEL (reference sequence). This CDR3 reads CASSQGGLAGMDTQYF. DNA of the CDR3: TGTGCCAGCAGCCAAGGGGGACTAGCGGGAATGGATACGCAGTATTTT.